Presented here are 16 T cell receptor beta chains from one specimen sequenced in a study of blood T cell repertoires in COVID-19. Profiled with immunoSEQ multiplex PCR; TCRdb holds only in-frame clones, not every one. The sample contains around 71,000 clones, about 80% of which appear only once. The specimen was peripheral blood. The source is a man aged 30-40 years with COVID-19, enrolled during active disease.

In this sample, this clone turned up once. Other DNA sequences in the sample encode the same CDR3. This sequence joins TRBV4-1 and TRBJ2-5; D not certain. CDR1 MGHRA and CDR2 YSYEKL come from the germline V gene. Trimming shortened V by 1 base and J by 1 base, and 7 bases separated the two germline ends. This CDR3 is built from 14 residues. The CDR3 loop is CASSQVPGQETQYF. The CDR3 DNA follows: TGCGCCAGCAGCCAAGTACCCGGCCAAGAGACCCAGTACTTC.

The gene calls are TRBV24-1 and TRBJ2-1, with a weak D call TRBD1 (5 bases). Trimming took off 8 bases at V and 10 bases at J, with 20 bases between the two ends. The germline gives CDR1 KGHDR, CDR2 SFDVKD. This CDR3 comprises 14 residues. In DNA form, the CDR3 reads TGTGCCACCACCGGAACCGATCAGGGTACGGAGCAGTTCTTC. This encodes CATTGTDQGTEQFF.

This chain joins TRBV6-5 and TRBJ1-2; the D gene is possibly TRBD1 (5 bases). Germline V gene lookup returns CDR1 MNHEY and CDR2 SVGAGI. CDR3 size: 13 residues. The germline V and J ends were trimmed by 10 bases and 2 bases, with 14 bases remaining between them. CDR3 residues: CATMTADNYGYTF. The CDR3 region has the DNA TGTGCCACCATGACAGCAGACAACTATGGCTACACCTTC.

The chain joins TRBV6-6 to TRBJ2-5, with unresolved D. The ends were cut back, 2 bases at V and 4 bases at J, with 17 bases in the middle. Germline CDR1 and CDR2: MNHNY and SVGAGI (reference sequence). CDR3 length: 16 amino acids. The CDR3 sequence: CASSYLLTPLGETQYF. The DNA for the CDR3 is TGTGCCAGCAGTTACCTTCTGACTCCACTTGGAGAGACCCAGTACTTC.

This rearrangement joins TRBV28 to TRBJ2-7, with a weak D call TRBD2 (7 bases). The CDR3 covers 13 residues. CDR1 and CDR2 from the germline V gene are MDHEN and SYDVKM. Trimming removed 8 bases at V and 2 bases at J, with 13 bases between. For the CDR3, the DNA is TGTGCCAGCCAGGGGAGGGCCGCCTACGAGCAGTACTTC. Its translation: CASQGRAAYEQYF.

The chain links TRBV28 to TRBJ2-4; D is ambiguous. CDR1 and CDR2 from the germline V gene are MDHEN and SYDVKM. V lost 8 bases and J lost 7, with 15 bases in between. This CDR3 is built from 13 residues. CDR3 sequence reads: CASFSGAMNIQYF. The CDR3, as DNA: TGTGCCAGCTTCTCAGGCGCCATGAACATTCAGTACTTC.

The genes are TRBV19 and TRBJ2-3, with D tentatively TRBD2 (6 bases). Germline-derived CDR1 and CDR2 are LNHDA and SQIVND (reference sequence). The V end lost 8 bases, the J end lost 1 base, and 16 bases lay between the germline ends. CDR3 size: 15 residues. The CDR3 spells CASSLGTLGTDTQYF. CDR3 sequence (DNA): TGTGCCAGTTCCCTCGGGACTCTCGGCACAGATACGCAGTATTTT.

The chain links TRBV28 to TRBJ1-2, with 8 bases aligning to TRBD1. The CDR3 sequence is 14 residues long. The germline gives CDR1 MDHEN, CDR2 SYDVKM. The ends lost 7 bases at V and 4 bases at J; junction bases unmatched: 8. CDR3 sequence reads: CASTPPGQGYGYTF. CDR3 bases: TGTGCCAGCACCCCGCCCGGACAGGGCTATGGCTACACCTTC.

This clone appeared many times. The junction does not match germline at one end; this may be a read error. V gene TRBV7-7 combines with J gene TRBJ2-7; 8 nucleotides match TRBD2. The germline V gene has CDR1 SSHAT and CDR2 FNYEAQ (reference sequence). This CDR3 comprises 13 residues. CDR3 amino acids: CASSHGRGYEQYF. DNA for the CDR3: TGTGCTAGCAGCCACGGGAGGGGATACGAGCAGTACTTC. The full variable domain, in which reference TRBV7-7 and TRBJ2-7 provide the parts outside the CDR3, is GAGVSQSPRYKVTKRGQDVTLRCDPISSHATLYWYQQALGQGPEFLTYFNYEAQPDKSGLPSDRFSAERPEGSISTLTIQRTEQRDSAMYRCASSHGRGYEQYFGPGTRLTVT.

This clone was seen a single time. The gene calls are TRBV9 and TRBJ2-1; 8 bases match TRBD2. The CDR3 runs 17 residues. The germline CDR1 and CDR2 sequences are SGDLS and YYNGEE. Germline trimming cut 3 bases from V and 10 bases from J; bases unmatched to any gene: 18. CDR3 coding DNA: TGTGCCAGCAGCGCGTCTGGCGGGAGGAATCTCCTTGGCGAGCAGTTCTTC. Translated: CASSASGGRNLLGEQFF.

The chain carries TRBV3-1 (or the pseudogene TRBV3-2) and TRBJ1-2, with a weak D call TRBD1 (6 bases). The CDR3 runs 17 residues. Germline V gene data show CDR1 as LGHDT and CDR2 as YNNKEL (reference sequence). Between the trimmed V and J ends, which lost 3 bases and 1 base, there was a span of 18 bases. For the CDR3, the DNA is TGTGCCAGCAGCCATACTCAAGACAGGAAAAATAACTATGGCTACACCTTC. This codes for CASSHTQDRKNNYGYTF.

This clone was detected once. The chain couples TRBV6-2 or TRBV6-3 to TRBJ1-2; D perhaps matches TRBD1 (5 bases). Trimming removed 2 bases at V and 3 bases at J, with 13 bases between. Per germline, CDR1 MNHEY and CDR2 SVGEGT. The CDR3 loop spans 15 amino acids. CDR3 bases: TGTGCCAGCAGTTACGGGAGGGACGGCGACTATGGCTACACCTTC. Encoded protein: CASSYGRDGDYGYTF.

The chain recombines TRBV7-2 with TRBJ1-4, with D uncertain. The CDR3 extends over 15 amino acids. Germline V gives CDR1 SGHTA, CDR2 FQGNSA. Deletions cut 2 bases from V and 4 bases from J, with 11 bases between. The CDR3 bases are TGTGCCAGCAGCTTATATCGCGGGGTTAATGAAAAACTGTTTTTT. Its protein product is CASSLYRGVNEKLFF.

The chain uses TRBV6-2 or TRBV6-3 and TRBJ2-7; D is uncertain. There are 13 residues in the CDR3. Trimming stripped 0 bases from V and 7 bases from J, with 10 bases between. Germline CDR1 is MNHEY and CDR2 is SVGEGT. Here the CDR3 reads CASSYSSRAEQYF. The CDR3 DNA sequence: TGTGCCAGCAGTTACTCGAGTCGCGCTGAGCAGTACTTC.

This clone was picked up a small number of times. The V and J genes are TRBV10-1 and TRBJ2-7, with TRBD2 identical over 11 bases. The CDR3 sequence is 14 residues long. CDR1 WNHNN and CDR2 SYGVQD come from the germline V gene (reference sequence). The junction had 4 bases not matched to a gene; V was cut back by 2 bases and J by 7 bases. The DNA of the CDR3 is TGCGCCAGCAGTGAGACTAGCGGGAGTGGGGAGCAGTACTTC. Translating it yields CASSETSGSGEQYF.

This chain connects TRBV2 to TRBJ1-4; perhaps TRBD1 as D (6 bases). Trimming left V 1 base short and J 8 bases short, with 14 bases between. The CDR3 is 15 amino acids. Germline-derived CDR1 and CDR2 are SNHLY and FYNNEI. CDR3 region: CASSEGRGGAEKLFF. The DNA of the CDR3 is TGTGCCAGCAGTGAAGGCCGGGGGGGGGCCGAAAAACTGTTTTTT.